The rows below give T cell receptor beta chains drawn from one sample of a study of ipilimumab plus nivolumab after autologous stem cell transplantation. Generated by immunoSEQ multiplex PCR, the TCRdb table keeps only in-frame clones and is missing some. The profile covers fewer than 45,000 clones, with 85% to 95% appearing a single time and 0.75% to 1% taken by the ten largest. The input for sequencing was PBMCs, taken in a trial of ipilimumab plus nivolumab as post-transplant consolidation. These receptors were obtained from a male donor with multiple myeloma. Each CDR3 is given with its conserved first and last residue. Each record gives: J gene, clone size, D gene, V gene, CDR3 protein, CDR3 DNA. A D gene is named only where the DNA matches it firmly. Some rows have no size entry. The others give once, few or many, or a class for an expanded clone.

J: TRBJ2-1; size: NA; D: TRBD2; V: TRBV5-1; CDR3: CASSSAGTRNNEQFF; DNA: TGCGCCAGCAGCTCTGCCGGGACTAGGAACAATGAGCAGTTCTTC
J: TRBJ1-3; size: NA; D: NA; V: TRBV11-1; CDR3: CASSSGQHSGNTIYF; DNA: TGTGCCAGCAGCTCCGGACAGCACTCTGGAAACACCATATATTTT
J: TRBJ2-5; size: once; D: TRBD1; V: TRBV7-2; CDR3: CASTWTGSSKTQYF; DNA: TGTGCCAGCACCTGGACAGGGTCTAGTAAGACCCAGTACTTC
J: TRBJ2-3; size: NA; D: NA; V: TRBV5-6; CDR3: CASSTGGGDTQYF; DNA: TGTGCCAGCAGCACGGGTGGCGGTGATACGCAGTATTTT
J: TRBJ1-5; size: NA; D: NA; V: TRBV7-2; CDR3: CASSLVGSQPQHF; DNA: TGTGCCAGCAGCTTAGTGGGGAGTCAGCCCCAGCATTTT
J: TRBJ2-7; size: NA; D: NA; V: TRBV10-1; CDR3: CASSESQVPPQYF; DNA: TGCGCCAGCAGTGAGTCCCAGGTCCCCCCGCAGTACTTC
J: TRBJ1-3; size: NA; D: TRBD1; V: TRBV28; CDR3: CASRVTGVDTIYF; DNA: TGTGCCAGCAGGGTGACAGGGGTAGACACCATATATTTT
J: TRBJ1-1; size: NA; D: NA; V: TRBV30; CDR3: CAWSVVQTGTSF; DNA: TGTGCCTGGAGTGTAGTTCAGACGGGGACCTCCTTT
J: TRBJ2-7; size: NA; D: TRBD2; V: TRBV18; CDR3: CASSPSGRIAYEQYF; DNA: TGTGCCAGCTCTCCTAGCGGGAGGATCGCCTACGAGCAGTACTTC
J: TRBJ2-3; size: NA; D: TRBD2; V: TRBV4-3; CDR3: CASSQEPSGNTDTQYF; DNA: TGCGCCAGCAGCCAAGAGCCGAGCGGGAACACAGATACGCAGTATTTT
J: TRBJ2-6; size: NA; D: TRBD1; V: TRBV10-2; CDR3: CASRVTGGVSGANVLTF; DNA: TGCGCCAGCAGGGTGACAGGGGGAGTTTCTGGGGCCAACGTCCTGACTTTC
J: TRBJ2-7; size: NA; D: NA; V: TRBV12-1; CDR3: CASSDKDSTYEQYF; DNA: TGTGCCAGCAGCGACAAGGACAGCACCTACGAGCAGTACTTC
J: TRBJ2-5; size: NA; D: TRBD2; V: TRBV5-1; CDR3: CASRGLAEETQYF; DNA: TGCGCCAGCCGGGGACTAGCGGAAGAGACCCAGTACTTC
J: TRBJ2-7; size: NA; D: NA; V: TRBV5-4; CDR3: CASSTQGSYEQYF; DNA: TGTGCCAGCAGCACGCAGGGGTCCTACGAGCAGTACTTC
J: TRBJ1-2; size: NA; D: NA; V: TRBV7-2; CDR3: CASARTVNYGYTF; DNA: TGTGCCAGCGCCAGGACGGTCAACTATGGCTACACCTTC
J: TRBJ2-7; size: few; D: NA; V: TRBV5-1; CDR3: CASSLGRTRGSYEQYF; DNA: TGCGCCAGCAGCTTGGGTAGGACACGGGGATCCTACGAGCAGTACTTC
J: TRBJ2-7; size: NA; D: NA; V: TRBV7-8; CDR3: CASSLTWLYEQYF; DNA: TGTGCCAGCAGCTTGACGTGGCTCTACGAGCAGTACTTC